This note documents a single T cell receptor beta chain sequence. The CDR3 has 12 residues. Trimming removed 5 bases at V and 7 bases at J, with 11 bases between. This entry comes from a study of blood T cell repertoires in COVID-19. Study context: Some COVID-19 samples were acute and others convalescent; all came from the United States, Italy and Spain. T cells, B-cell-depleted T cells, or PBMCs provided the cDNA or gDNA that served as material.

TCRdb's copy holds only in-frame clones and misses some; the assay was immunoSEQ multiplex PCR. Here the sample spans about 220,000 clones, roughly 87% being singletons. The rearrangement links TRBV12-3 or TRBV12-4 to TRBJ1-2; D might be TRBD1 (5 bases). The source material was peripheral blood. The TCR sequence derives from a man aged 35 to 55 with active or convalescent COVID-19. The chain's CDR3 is CASSPRVFGYTF. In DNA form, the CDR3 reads TGTGCCAGCAGTCCCAGGGTCTTTGGCTACACCTTC.